These T cell receptor beta chains were read from a single sample in a study of T cells in Graves' hyperthyroidism and ophthalmopathy. TCRdb called the multiplex PCR reads again in MiXCR, with one record for every CDR3 protein. The sample contains a few hundred thousand distinct CDR3 sequences, around 15% of which appear only once. Material: blood. Receptors were obtained from an older woman with Graves' ophthalmopathy. Each CDR3 is given with its conserved first and last residue. The D gene is left open where the match is weak. Size values are once, few and many counts, or a class for expanded clones, and some rows have none.

length: 14
J: TRBJ2-7
size: many
V: TRBV7-2
D: -
CDR3: CASSLVFGSYEQYF
DNA: TGTGCCAGCAGCTTAGTTTTTGGCTCCTACGAGCAGTACTTC

length: 11
J: TRBJ2-1
size: -
V: TRBV28
D: TRBD2
CDR3: CASRRGGEQFF
DNA: TGTGCCAGCCGACGGGGGGGTGAGCAGTTCTTC

length: 13
J: TRBJ1-2
size: many
V: TRBV20-1
D: -
CDR3: CSASQGGNYGYTF
DNA: TGCAGTGCATCCCAAGGGGGTAACTATGGCTACACCTTC

length: 13
J: TRBJ2-1
size: many
V: TRBV5-1
D: -
CDR3: CASSLQNYNEQFF
DNA: TGCGCCAGCAGCCTCCAGAACTACAATGAGCAGTTCTTC

length: 15
J: TRBJ2-2
size: many
V: TRBV10-2
D: -
CDR3: CASSEKGRSTGELFF
DNA: TGCGCCAGCAGTGAAAAAGGGAGAAGCACCGGGGAGCTGTTTTTT

length: 13
J: TRBJ1-2
size: few
V: TRBV29-1
D: -
CDR3: CSVDNRDDYGYTF
DNA: TGCAGCGTTGATAACAGGGACGACTATGGCTACACCTTC

length: 15
J: TRBJ1-1
size: once
V: TRBV5-1
D: TRBD1
CDR3: CASSPGTGVYTEAFF
DNA: TGCGCCAGCAGCCCCGGGACAGGGGTTTACACTGAAGCTTTCTTT

length: 15
J: TRBJ2-7
size: -
V: TRBV4-1
D: -
CDR3: CASSQAGPRSYEQYF
DNA: TGCGCCAGCAGCCAAGCCGGCCCCAGGTCCTACGAGCAGTACTTC

length: 12
J: TRBJ1-5
size: -
V: TRBV20-1
D: -
CDR3: CSARSGRQPQHF
DNA: TGCAGTGCTAGGTCAGGGCGGCAGCCCCAGCATTTT

length: 17
J: TRBJ2-1
size: -
V: TRBV4-1
D: TRBD2
CDR3: CASSQGRGASSYNEQFF
DNA: TGCGCCAGCAGCCAAGGGCGGGGGGCAAGCTCCTACAATGAGCAGTTCTTC

length: 15
J: TRBJ2-7
size: many
V: TRBV28
D: TRBD1
CDR3: CASSEPGQGFTEQYF
DNA: TGTGCCAGCAGTGAACCGGGACAGGGGTTTACCGAGCAGTACTTC

length: 13
J: TRBJ1-1
size: -
V: TRBV19
D: -
CDR3: CASLGPMNTEAFF
DNA: TGTGCCAGCCTGGGACCCATGAACACTGAAGCTTTCTTT

length: 15
J: TRBJ1-1
size: many
V: TRBV11-2
D: -
CDR3: CASSLDAGLQTEAFF
DNA: TGTGCCAGCAGCTTAGATGCAGGTTTACAGACTGAAGCTTTCTTT

length: 17
J: TRBJ2-2
size: -
V: TRBV27
D: TRBD2
CDR3: CASSEEPGLADTGELFF
DNA: TGTGCCAGCAGCGAGGAGCCGGGACTAGCGGACACCGGGGAGCTGTTTTTT

length: 16
J: TRBJ2-2
size: -
V: TRBV7-2
D: -
CDR3: CASSLTIGANTGELFF
DNA: TGTGCCAGCAGCTTGACGATTGGGGCTAACACCGGGGAGCTGTTTTTT

length: 15
J: TRBJ2-5
size: -
V: TRBV29-1
D: TRBD2
CDR3: CSVDPPGGIGETQYF
DNA: TGCAGCGTTGACCCTCCGGGAGGGATCGGAGAGACCCAGTACTTC

length: 16
J: TRBJ2-2
size: many
V: TRBV5-1
D: TRBD1
CDR3: CASSFRTGSNTGELFF
DNA: TGCGCCAGCAGCTTCCGGACAGGATCGAACACCGGGGAGCTGTTTTTT

length: 11
J: TRBJ1-2
size: -
V: TRBV29-1
D: -
CDR3: CSVAQATGYTF
DNA: TGCAGCGTCGCCCAGGCAACCGGCTACACCTTC

length: 15
J: TRBJ1-2
size: few
V: TRBV6-1
D: -
CDR3: CASSDPRGGFDGYTF
DNA: TGTGCCAGCAGTGACCCCAGGGGCGGGTTTGATGGCTACACCTTC

length: 15
J: TRBJ2-6
size: -
V: TRBV20-1
D: -
CDR3: CSARPPAEAANVLTF
DNA: TGCAGTGCTAGGCCCCCAGCCGAAGCGGCCAACGTCCTGACTTTC

length: 14
J: TRBJ1-5
size: many
V: TRBV2
D: -
CDR3: CASSERRVGQPQHF
DNA: TGTGCCAGCAGTGAAAGGAGGGTGGGGCAGCCCCAGCATTTT

length: 14
J: TRBJ2-4
size: -
V: TRBV2
D: TRBD2
CDR3: CASRMGGAKNIQYF
DNA: TGTGCCAGCAGGATGGGGGGGGCCAAAAACATTCAGTACTTC

length: 14
J: TRBJ1-4
size: few
V: TRBV4-3
D: -
CDR3: CASKQAGMFEKLFF
DNA: TGCGCCAGCAAACAAGCAGGGATGTTCGAAAAACTGTTTTTT

length: 14
J: TRBJ2-5
size: few
V: TRBV12-5
D: -
CDR3: CASGPRTGTGTQYF
DNA: TGTGCTAGTGGTCCTAGGACGGGCACGGGGACCCAGTACTTC